This entry lists 14 T cell receptor beta chains sequenced from one sample in a study of blood T cells in healthy people across ages. Using a J-beta primer mix together with a sample-barcoded 5' primer, a second PCR was run for roughly 7 to 11 cycles. TCRdb re-called the 5' RACE reads through MiXCR, storing one row per CDR3 protein. The sample lists about 1.5 million distinct CDR3 sequences, under 55% occurring once. Sample: blood. The receptor set was obtained from a woman aged 18-30 years in good health.

This clonotype appeared many times. The genes are TRBV12-3 or TRBV12-4 and TRBJ2-7; no definite D call. Deletions cut 0 bases from V and 5 bases from J, with 5 bases between. The CDR3 is 12 amino acids. In DNA form, the CDR3 reads TGTGCCAGCAGTTTAGCGGCCCACGAGCAGTACTTC. Amino acids: CASSLAAHEQYF.

This chain links TRBV28 with TRBJ1-5; D is perhaps TRBD1 (6 bases). Germline V CDR1 and CDR2: MDHEN, SYDVKM. The V and J ends lost 3 bases and 2 bases respectively, with 11 bases between them. The CDR3 sequence is 15 residues long. In nucleotides, the CDR3 is TGTGCCAGCAGTTTCGCAGGGGCGCGCAATCAGCCCCAGCATTTT. Translated, it gives CASSFAGARNQPQHF.

The rearrangement uses TRBV3-1 and TRBJ2-4, with TRBD2 matching over 8 bases. Losses at the gene ends were 5 bases for V and 5 bases for J; bases not matched to a gene: 8. CDR1 is LGHDT, CDR2 YNNKEL, per germline (reference sequence). CDR3 length equals 15 residues. The CDR3 nucleotides read TGTGCCAGCAGCTTGCTGACTAGCGCTGAAAACATTCAGTACTTC. As protein: CASSLLTSAENIQYF.

This clonotype came up a few times. The chain has TRBV12-3 or TRBV12-4 and TRBJ2-7; D is tentatively TRBD1 or TRBD2 (5 bases each). This CDR3 is built from 15 residues. Trimming shortened V by 3 bases and J by 2 bases, and 14 bases separated the two germline ends. The CDR3 DNA is TGTGCCAGCAGTTTGTTCGTGGGACCGACCTACGAGCAGTACTTC. It translates to CASSLFVGPTYEQYF.

The sample holds a few counts of this clonotype. The chain employs TRBV12-3 or TRBV12-4 and TRBJ2-1; 7 bases are shared with TRBD1. This CDR3 is 15 amino acids long. Trimming cost V 6 bases and J 2 bases; bases outside gene matches: 7. The CDR3 loop reads CASRPRTGTYNEQFF. Written as DNA, the CDR3 is TGTGCCAGCAGACCAAGGACAGGAACCTACAATGAGCAGTTCTTC.

This clonotype was counted only a few times. This chain links TRBV7-9 with TRBJ1-2, with D unclear. The V end was cut by 8 bases, the J end by 3 bases, with 13 bases between. From germline, CDR1 is SEHNR and CDR2 FQNEAQ (reference sequence). The CDR3 is 13 residues long. The DNA of the CDR3 is TGTGCCAGCTCAACCGCAAGGGACTATGGCTACACCTTC. This encodes CASSTARDYGYTF.

The chain links TRBV7-8 to TRBJ2-3; no clear D gene. With 9 bases removed from V and 6 bases from J, the gap between germline ends came to 7 bases. CDR1 and CDR2 from the germline V gene are SGHVS and FQNEAQ. The CDR3 extends over 10 amino acids. The CDR3 spells CASPQDTQYF. The CDR3 nucleotides are TGTGCCAGTCCCCAGGATACGCAGTATTTT.

The table lists this clonotype with a few counts. This rearrangement joins TRBV29-1 to TRBJ2-2; D is undetermined. V shed 6 bases and J shed 8 bases, with 10 bases lying between them. In germline, CDR1 is SQVTM, CDR2 ANQGSEA. This CDR3 is 11 amino acids long. The CDR3 DNA reads TGCAGCGTGGCGACCGGAGGGGAGCTGTTTTTT. This gives the protein CSVATGGELFF.

The V gene is TRBV24-1, the J gene TRBJ2-3; 9 bases line up with TRBD1. With 2 bases clipped from V and 9 bases from J, the junction kept 2 bases outside the gene matches. This CDR3 is built from 13 residues. The germline gives CDR1 KGHDR, CDR2 SFDVKD. The CDR3 DNA follows: TGTGCCACCAGTGATTCCGGACAGGGGACGCAGTATTTT. Translating it yields CATSDSGQGTQYF.

The chain couples TRBV7-9 to TRBJ2-3, with 9 positions matching TRBD1. Germline lookup yields CDR1 SEHNR and CDR2 FQNEAQ (reference sequence). Trimming at V came to 1 base and at J to 3 bases, leaving 2 bases not matched to a gene. The CDR3 is made up of 15 amino acids. In DNA, the CDR3 is TGTGCCAGCAGCTTAGGGGACAGGGAGACAGATACGCAGTATTTT. Translated: CASSLGDRETDTQYF.

This clonotype was counted between two and nine times. J is TRBJ2-5 and V is TRBV4-1; D might be TRBD2 (6 bases). With the DNA end fitting TRBJ2-4 better, the J assignment may be wrong. Germline V gene sequence: CDR1 MGHRA, CDR2 YSYEKL. This CDR3 spans 14 amino acids. DNA for the CDR3: TGCGCCAGCAGCCAACGGGACTTCGAGGACATTCAGTACTTC. Translating gives CASSQRDFEDIQYF.

With regard to this clonotype: A much larger clone differs from this one at a single base, so this may be a read error. The chain recombines TRBV7-2 with TRBJ2-5, with D perhaps matching TRBD1 (6 bases). Germline CDR1 and CDR2: SGHTA and FQGNSA. The CDR3 is 14 residues long. DNA of the CDR3: TGTGCCAGCAGCTTAGCGGGGGCTCAAGAGGCCCAGTACTTC. It specifies CASSLAGAQEAQYF.

The chain carries TRBV11-3 and TRBJ2-5, with D maybe TRBD1 (5 bases). The closer fit of TRBJ2-7 to the DNA end suggests the J call may be wrong. The CDR3 length is 13 residues. The germline gives CDR1 SGHNT, CDR2 YENEEA. The CDR3 sequence is CASSSNQGDEQYF. CDR3 in DNA: TGTGCCAGCAGCTCAAACCAGGGCGACGAGCAGTACTTC.

This clonotype showed up just once. The junction departs from germline at one end; a sequencing error may be responsible. The chain employs TRBV7-2 and TRBJ2-7, with D hard to call. Germline CDR1 and CDR2: SGHTA and FQGNSA. This CDR3 contains 15 residues. For the CDR3, the DNA is TGTGCCAGTAGCTTAGATCTGAAGCATTCCTACGAGCAGTACTTC. It codes for CASSLDLKHSYEQYF.